Each of the 25 T cell receptor beta chains below was sequenced from the same sample in a study of Ad26.COV2.S vaccination and SARS-CoV-2 variants. Treatment noted: some 20 received Ad26.COV2.S at low or high dose, single or two shots; a few received placebo; per-sample allocation not given. The samples date from day 63 after the first vaccine or placebo injection. Only in-frame clones appear in the TCRdb table, and some are missing; sequencing was by immunoSEQ multiplex PCR. The sample gives approximately 460,000 clones, 89% of which show up once; around 1.8% is in the top ten. This specimen consisted of peripheral blood, obtained in a trial of Ad26.COV2.S vaccine versus placebo. The receptors come from a person aged 18-65 years who received the Ad26.COV2.S COVID-19 vaccine or a placebo.

V is TRBV6-5 and J is TRBJ2-7; D is unresolved. The CDR3 is made up of 14 amino acids. CDR1 MNHEY and CDR2 SVGAGI come from the germline V gene. Between the trimmed V and J ends, which lost 0 bases and 4 bases, there was a span of 10 bases. CDR3 amino acids: CASSYSTAAYEQYF. The CDR3 DNA is TGTGCCAGCAGTTACTCGACGGCTGCTTACGAGCAGTACTTC.

This rearrangement joins TRBV5-1 to TRBJ2-5; a weak D match, TRBD2 (6 bases). In germline, CDR1 is SGHRS, CDR2 YFSETQ. The V end was cut by 0 bases, the J end by 0 bases, with 15 bases between. The CDR3 runs to 17 residues. In DNA form, the CDR3 reads TGCGCCAGCAGCTTGGTGGTCGGTAGCGGTAACCAAGAGACCCAGTACTTC. Translating gives CASSLVVGSGNQETQYF.

The chain joins TRBV5-5 to TRBJ2-3; D may be TRBD1 (7 bases). V lost 2 bases, J lost 5 bases, and 27 bases lay in between. Germline CDR1 is SGHKS and CDR2 is YYEKEE (reference sequence). This CDR3 is 19 amino acids long. This CDR3 is CASSLTGWLARQGGDTQYF. CDR3 nucleotide sequence: TGTGCCAGCAGCTTAACTGGTTGGTTAGCACGCCAGGGGGGAGATACGCAGTATTTT.

This chain links TRBV28 with TRBJ1-6; no clear D. The germline V gene has CDR1 MDHEN and CDR2 SYDVKM. Trimming pared 4 bases from V and 4 bases from J, leaving 11 bases between. The CDR3 is made up of 15 amino acids. CDR3 bases: TGTGCCAGCAGTTCCCCGGAGTTATATAATTCACCCCTCCACTTT. It translates to CASSSPELYNSPLHF.

The chain couples TRBV7-8 to TRBJ1-1; 8 bases map to TRBD1. Germline V lookup: CDR1 SGHVS, CDR2 FQNEAQ. V lost 3 bases, J lost 0 bases, and 9 bases stayed unmatched. The CDR3 has 17 amino acids. CDR3 bases: TGTGCCAGCAGCTTCTCAGGGGGCGATCACATGAACACTGAAGCTTTCTTT. Amino acid sequence: CASSFSGGDHMNTEAFF.

This clone appeared a single time. The chain is built from TRBV5-1 and TRBJ1-2; D gene unclear. Germline V gene lookup returns CDR1 SGHRS and CDR2 YFSETQ. The length of the CDR3 is 13 residues. Between the trimmed V and J ends, which lost 1 base and 8 bases, there was a span of 12 bases. The CDR3 coding sequence is TGCGCCAGCAGCTTGTTGGATGCGGACGGCTACACCTTC. It specifies CASSLLDADGYTF. The full variable domain, with the rest looked up from reference TRBV5-1 and TRBJ1-2, is KAGVTQTPRYLIKTRGQQVTLSCSPISGHRSVSWYQQTPGQGLQFLFEYFSETQRNKGNFPGRFSGRQFSNSRSEMNVSTLELGDSALYLCASSLLDADGYTFGSGTRLTVV.

The V call is TRBV3-1 (or the pseudogene TRBV3-2), the J call TRBJ1-5; D unresolved. V lost 1 base to trimming and J lost 3 bases, with 13 bases between them. Germline CDR1 and CDR2: LGHDT and YNNKEL (reference sequence). This CDR3 spans 16 amino acids. CDR3 amino acids: CASSQATGKANQPQHF. CDR3 coding DNA: TGTGCCAGCAGCCAAGCGACGGGGAAGGCCAATCAGCCCCAGCATTTT.

The CDR3 reads CASSFYTGFQSPLHF. Written as DNA, the CDR3 is TGTGCCAGCAGTTTTTATACAGGTTTTCAATCGCCCCTCCACTTT. J is TRBJ1-6 and V is TRBV28, with D tentatively TRBD1 (5 bases). CDR3 size: 15 residues. Germline assignment: CDR1 MDHEN and CDR2 SYDVKM. V shed 3 bases and J shed 13 bases, with 19 bases lying between them.

The chain uses TRBV15 and TRBJ2-5; D not certain. Trimming shortened V by 5 bases and J by 7 bases, and 11 bases separated the two germline ends. CDR1 and CDR2 from the germline V gene are LNHNV and YYDKDF (reference sequence). CDR3 length: 12 amino acids. The CDR3 protein is CATSPRTGTQYF. CDR3 nucleotides: TGTGCCACCAGCCCGCGAACCGGGACCCAGTACTTC.

V gene TRBV29-1 combines with J gene TRBJ1-1, with unresolved D. V lost 6 bases, J lost 0 bases, and 11 bases lay in between. This CDR3 comprises 13 residues. The germline CDR1 and CDR2 sequences are SQVTM and ANQGSEA. This CDR3 reads CSVGPAMNTEAFF. Here the CDR3 DNA reads TGCAGCGTAGGACCTGCTATGAACACTGAAGCTTTCTTT.

The V gene is TRBV19, the J gene TRBJ1-4, with a possible D match to TRBD1 (5 bases). CDR1 is LNHDA and CDR2 is SQIVND in the germline V gene (reference sequence). This CDR3 spans 14 amino acids. The ends were cut back, 5 bases at V and 10 bases at J, with 17 bases in the middle. CDR3 protein: CASSAGMLKGKLFF. The CDR3, as DNA: TGTGCCAGTAGTGCAGGGATGCTGAAAGGAAAACTGTTTTTT. Together with reference TRBV19 and TRBJ1-4, the CDR3 gives the full variable domain: DGGITQSPKYLFRKEGQNVTLSCEQNLNHDAMYWYRQDPGQGLRLIYYSQIVNDFQKGDIAEGYSVSREKKESFPLTVTSAQKNPTAFYLCASSAGMLKGKLFFGSGTQLSVL.

At least ten counts were recorded for this clone. The chain recombines TRBV27 with TRBJ1-2; a weak D match, TRBD1 (6 bases). The CDR3 covers 16 residues. Trimming stripped 3 bases from V and 3 bases from J, with 17 bases between. The V gene's germline CDR1 is MNHEY and CDR2 SMNVEV (reference sequence). The CDR3 DNA sequence: TGTGCCAGCAGTTTCCTATCACAGGGACTCTACTATGGCTACACCTTC. Translating gives CASSFLSQGLYYGYTF.

The rearrangement uses TRBV3-1 (or the pseudogene TRBV3-2) and TRBJ1-1; D remains ambiguous. V lost 3 bases, J lost 0 bases, and 5 bases lay in between. Germline CDR1 reads LGHDT; CDR2 reads YNNKEL (reference sequence). This CDR3 spans 13 amino acids. The chain's CDR3 is CASSHFVNTEAFF. The CDR3 DNA reads as TGTGCCAGCAGCCATTTCGTGAACACTGAAGCTTTCTTT.

This clone has only a few counts. This chain uses TRBV5-4 with TRBJ2-1; TRBD2 agrees at 10 bases. The junction had 7 bases not matched to a gene; V was cut back by 3 bases and J by 4 bases. Germline V gene sequence: CDR1 SGHNT, CDR2 YYREEE (reference sequence). This CDR3 region has 16 residues. The DNA of the CDR3 is TGTGCCAGCAGCTCCCAGGCTAGCGGGGGTTACAATGAGCAGTTCTTC. As protein: CASSSQASGGYNEQFF.

The CDR3 protein is CASSTGGNYNSPLHF. The DNA of the CDR3 is TGTGCCAGCAGTACAGGTGGGAACTATAATTCACCCCTCCACTTT. The gene calls are TRBV6-6 and TRBJ1-6, with D perhaps matching TRBD1 (5 bases). Germline V CDR1 and CDR2: MNHNY, SVGAGI (reference sequence). Trimming removed 5 bases from V and 3 bases from J, with 11 bases in between. The CDR3 is 15 amino acids.

The chain combines TRBV18 with TRBJ2-1, with 9 nucleotides matching TRBD2. CDR1 is KGHSH, CDR2 LQKENI, per germline. There are 17 residues in the CDR3. Germline trimming cut 3 bases from V and 8 bases from J; bases unmatched to any gene: 14. The DNA of the CDR3 is TGTGCCAGCTCACCGCTGCCCGGGACTAGCTCTTATGATGAGCAGTTCTTC. Translated, it gives CASSPLPGTSSYDEQFF.

The genes are TRBV28 and TRBJ2-1; D not resolved. Trimming stripped 5 bases from V and 7 bases from J, with 12 bases between. This CDR3 is built from 13 residues. Looked up from germline, CDR1 is MDHEN and CDR2 is SYDVKM. CDR3 in amino acids: CASSQTARNEQFF. CDR3 coding DNA: TGTGCCAGCAGTCAAACGGCTAGAAATGAGCAGTTCTTC.

The V call is TRBV10-3, the J call TRBJ2-1, with D perhaps being TRBD1 or TRBD2 (5 bases each). Trimming shortened V by 5 bases and J by 3 bases, and 8 bases separated the two germline ends. The V gene's germline CDR1 is ENHRY and CDR2 SYGVKD. The CDR3 consists of 13 residues. This CDR3 reads CAISRDDYNEQFF. The CDR3 DNA reads as TGTGCCATCAGTCGGGACGACTACAATGAGCAGTTCTTC.

This chain connects TRBV10-3 to TRBJ1-1; 8 nucleotides agree with TRBD1. After removal of 6 bases from V and 0 bases from J, the junction contained 9 bases not matched to a gene. In germline, CDR1 is ENHRY, CDR2 SYGVKD. The CDR3 runs 16 residues. The CDR3 loop is CAIREAGTGMNTEAFF. The CDR3 DNA is TGTGCCATCAGGGAAGCCGGGACAGGCATGAACACTGAAGCTTTCTTT.

V gene TRBV5-1 combines with J gene TRBJ2-7; TRBD2 matches at 7 bases. The V segment lost 1 base and the J segment 3 bases; nucleotides outside the gene matches: 7. The CDR3 has 15 residues. Germline values: CDR1 SGHRS, CDR2 YFSETQ. The CDR3 bases are TGCGCCAGCAGCTTGACGGCGGGAGCGTACTACGAGCAGTACTTC. It encodes CASSLTAGAYYEQYF.

This clone was observed once. The genes are TRBV2 and TRBJ2-3; 7 nucleotides line up with TRBD1. Germline CDR1 SNHLY, CDR2 FYNNEI. V lost 6 bases and J lost 4; bases outside the gene matches: 7. The CDR3 length is 14 residues. The CDR3 here is CASRRDSPSDTQYF. The CDR3 bases are TGTGCCAGCAGACGGGACAGCCCCTCAGATACGCAGTATTTT.

The J gene is TRBJ2-7, the V gene TRBV27; D gene unclear. The CDR3 length is 16 residues. V was trimmed by 6 bases and J by 5 bases, leaving 23 bases between them. Germline V gene data show CDR1 as MNHEY and CDR2 as SMNVEV (reference sequence). For the CDR3, the DNA is TGTGCCAGCAGCAACCAGCCTACCCCCCCTATCCACGAGCAGTACTTC. Protein: CASSNQPTPPIHEQYF.

This chain connects TRBV11-2 to TRBJ2-7; 7 bases align to TRBD1. The CDR3 loop spans 15 amino acids. The V gene end was trimmed by 6 bases and the J gene end by 3 bases; junction bases not matched to a gene: 11. Germline V gives CDR1 SGHAT, CDR2 FQNNGV. The chain's CDR3 is CASRYGQVGIYEQYF. DNA of the CDR3: TGTGCCAGCAGATACGGACAGGTTGGGATCTACGAGCAGTACTTC.

This chain links TRBV7-6 with TRBJ2-5, with D possibly matching TRBD2 (6 bases). The CDR3 contains 12 residues. Germline CDR1 and CDR2: SGHVS and FNYEAQ. V was shortened by 2 bases and J by 11 bases, with 12 bases between the two germline ends. CDR3 coding DNA: TGTGCCAGCAGCTTACCGTCGGGGGAGCAGTACTTC. Protein product: CASSLPSGEQYF.

The chain has TRBV19 and TRBJ2-1; 13 bases are shared with TRBD2. The CDR3 covers 15 residues. The V gene end was trimmed by 6 bases and the J gene end by 2 bases; junction bases not matched to a gene: 1. CDR1 is LNHDA, CDR2 SQIVND, per germline (reference sequence). As DNA, the CDR3 is TGTGCCAGTAGGGGACTAGCGGGGCCCTACAATGAGCAGTTCTTC. Its translation: CASRGLAGPYNEQFF.